The entry below describes one TCR beta chain. Its antigen is not identified. The data were obtained in a study of metastatic and nonmetastatic thyroid tumors. Study context: Across blood and tumor or nodule tissue, repertoires from malignant and benign thyroid patients were compared with one another.

CDR1 and CDR2 (germline): SGHTS, YDEGEE. The CDR3 length is 15 residues. The trim removed 0 bases at V and 6 bases at J, leaving 6 bases unmatched. No patient had received any treatment before thyroid surgery. Study findings and constraints: Reported TCR beta diversity, measured in blood and tumor, was significantly higher for malignant thyroid tumors than for benign nodules.

Authors' processing steps: In papillary thyroid cancer, a distant-metastasis classifier was built using CDR3 differences across clinicopathological groups. TCRdb re-called clones via MiXCR from the PCR reads. TCRdb, rather than the study authors, made the V and J calls. The sample records approximately 20,000 clones, about 30% being singletons. The clonotype originates from a female donor with papillary thyroid cancer or a benign thyroid nodule (not recorded which). Some clones in this sample may be carry-over from other donors' samples. Source material: adjacent normal tissue. The chain combines TRBV5-8 with TRBJ2-3, with TRBD2 matching over 8 bases. The CDR3 region is CASSLEGLGKDTQYF. The CDR3 DNA is TGTGCCAGCAGCTTGGAGGGACTAGGGAAGGATACGCAGTATTTT.